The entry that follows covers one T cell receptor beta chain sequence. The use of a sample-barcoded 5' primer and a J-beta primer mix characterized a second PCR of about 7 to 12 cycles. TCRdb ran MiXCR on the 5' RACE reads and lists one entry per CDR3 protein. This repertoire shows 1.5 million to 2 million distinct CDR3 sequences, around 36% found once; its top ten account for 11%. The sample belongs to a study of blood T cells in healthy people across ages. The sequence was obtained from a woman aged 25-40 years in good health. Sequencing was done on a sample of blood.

CDR3 DNA sequence: TGTGCCAGCAGCAGCGGACAGCGCCCATCATACGAGCAGTACTTC. It yields the protein CASSSGQRPSYEQYF. This chain connects TRBV13 to TRBJ2-7; tentative D call: TRBD1 (6 bases). The CDR3 loop spans 15 amino acids. Germline values: CDR1 PRHDT, CDR2 FYEKMQ (reference sequence). V shed 5 bases and J shed 4 bases, with 18 bases lying between them.